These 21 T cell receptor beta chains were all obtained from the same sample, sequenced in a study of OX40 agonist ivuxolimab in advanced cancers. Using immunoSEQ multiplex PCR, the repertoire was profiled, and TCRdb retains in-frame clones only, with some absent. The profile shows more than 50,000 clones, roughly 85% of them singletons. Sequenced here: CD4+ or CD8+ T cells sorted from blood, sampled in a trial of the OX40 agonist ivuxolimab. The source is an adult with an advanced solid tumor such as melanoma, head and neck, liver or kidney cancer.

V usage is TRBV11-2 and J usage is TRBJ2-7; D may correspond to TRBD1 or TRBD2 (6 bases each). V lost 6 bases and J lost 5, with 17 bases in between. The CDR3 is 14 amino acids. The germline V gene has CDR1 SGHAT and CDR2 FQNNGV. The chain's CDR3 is CASREGGRPDEQYF. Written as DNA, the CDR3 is TGTGCCAGCAGGGAGGGGGGCAGGCCTGACGAGCAGTACTTC.

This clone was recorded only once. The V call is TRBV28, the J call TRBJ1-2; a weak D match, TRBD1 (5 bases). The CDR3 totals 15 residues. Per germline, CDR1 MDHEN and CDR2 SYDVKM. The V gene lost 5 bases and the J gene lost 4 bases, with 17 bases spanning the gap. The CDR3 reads CASSLPPGSGYGYTF. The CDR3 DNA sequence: TGTGCCAGCAGTCTCCCCCCAGGGAGCGGCTATGGCTACACCTTC.

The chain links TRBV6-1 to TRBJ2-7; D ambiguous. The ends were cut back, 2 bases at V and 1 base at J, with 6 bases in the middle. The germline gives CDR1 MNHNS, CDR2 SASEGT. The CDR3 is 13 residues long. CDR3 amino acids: CASSELWSYEQYF. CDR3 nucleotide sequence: TGTGCCAGCAGTGAATTGTGGTCCTACGAGCAGTACTTC.

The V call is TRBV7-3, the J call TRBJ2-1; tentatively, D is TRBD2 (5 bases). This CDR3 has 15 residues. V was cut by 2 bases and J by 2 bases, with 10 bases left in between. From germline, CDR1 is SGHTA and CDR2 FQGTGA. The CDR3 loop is CASSLSDWPYNEQFF. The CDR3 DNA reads TGTGCCAGCAGCTTATCGGACTGGCCCTACAATGAGCAGTTCTTC.

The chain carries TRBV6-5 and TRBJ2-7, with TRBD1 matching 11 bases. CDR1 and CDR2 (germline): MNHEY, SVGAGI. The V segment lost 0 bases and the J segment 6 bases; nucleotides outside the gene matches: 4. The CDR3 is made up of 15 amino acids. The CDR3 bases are TGTGCCAGCAGTTACTCTGGGACAGGGGGGAGCGAGCAGTACTTC. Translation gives CASSYSGTGGSEQYF.

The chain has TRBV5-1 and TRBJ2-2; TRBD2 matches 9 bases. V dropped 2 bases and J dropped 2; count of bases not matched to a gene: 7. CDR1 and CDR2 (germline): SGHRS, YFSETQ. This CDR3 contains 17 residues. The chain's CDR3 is CASSFWSSGTNTGELFF. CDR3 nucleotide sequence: TGCGCCAGCAGCTTCTGGTCTAGCGGGACCAACACCGGGGAGCTGTTTTTT.

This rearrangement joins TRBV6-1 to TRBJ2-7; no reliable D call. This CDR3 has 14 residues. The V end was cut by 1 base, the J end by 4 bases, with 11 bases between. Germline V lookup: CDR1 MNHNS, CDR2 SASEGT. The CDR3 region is CASSEGFSRYEQYF. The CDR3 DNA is TGTGCCAGCAGTGAAGGGTTTAGCAGGTACGAGCAGTACTTC.

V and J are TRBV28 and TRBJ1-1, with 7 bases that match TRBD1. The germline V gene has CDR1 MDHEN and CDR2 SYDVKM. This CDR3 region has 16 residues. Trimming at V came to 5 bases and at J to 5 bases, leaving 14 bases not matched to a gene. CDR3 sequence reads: CASSTKRTGMWTEAFF. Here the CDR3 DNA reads TGTGCCAGCAGTACCAAACGGACAGGAATGTGGACTGAAGCTTTCTTT.

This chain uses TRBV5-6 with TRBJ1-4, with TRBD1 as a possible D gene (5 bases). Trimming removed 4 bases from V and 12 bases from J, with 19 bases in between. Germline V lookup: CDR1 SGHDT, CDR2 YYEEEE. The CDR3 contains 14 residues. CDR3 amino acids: CASSLGGSREELFF. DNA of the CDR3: TGTGCCAGCAGCCTCGGGGGATCCCGAGAGGAACTGTTTTTT.

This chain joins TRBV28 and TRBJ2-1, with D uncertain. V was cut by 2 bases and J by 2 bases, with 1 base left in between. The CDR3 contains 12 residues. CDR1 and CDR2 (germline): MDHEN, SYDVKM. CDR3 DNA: TGTGCCAGCAGTTTAACCTACAATGAGCAGTTCTTC. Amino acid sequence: CASSLTYNEQFF.

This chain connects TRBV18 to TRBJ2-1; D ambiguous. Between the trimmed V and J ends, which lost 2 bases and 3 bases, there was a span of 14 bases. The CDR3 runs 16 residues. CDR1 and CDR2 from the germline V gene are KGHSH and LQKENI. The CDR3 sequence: CASSPLLDAGYNEQFF. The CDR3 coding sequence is TGTGCCAGCTCACCATTGCTTGACGCTGGCTACAATGAGCAGTTCTTC.

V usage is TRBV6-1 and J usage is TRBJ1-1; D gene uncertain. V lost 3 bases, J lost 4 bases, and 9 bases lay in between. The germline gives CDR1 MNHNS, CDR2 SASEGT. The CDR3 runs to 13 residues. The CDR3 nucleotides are TGTGCCAGCAGTGAGTTTTGGGGCACTGAAGCTTTCTTT. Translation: CASSEFWGTEAFF.

CDR3 DNA: TGTGCCAGCAGCTCGCTAGCGGGAAGCTCCTACAATGAGCAGTTCTTC. Its protein is CASSSLAGSSYNEQFF. This chain joins TRBV7-3 and TRBJ2-1; TRBD2 agrees at 9 bases. The V gene's germline CDR1 is SGHTA and CDR2 FQGTGA. This CDR3 has 16 amino acids. After removal of 4 bases from V and 0 bases from J, the junction contained 4 bases not matched to a gene.

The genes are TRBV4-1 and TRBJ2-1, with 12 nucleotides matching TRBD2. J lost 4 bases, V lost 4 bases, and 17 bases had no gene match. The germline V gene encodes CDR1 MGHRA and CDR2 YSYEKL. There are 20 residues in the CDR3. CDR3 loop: CASSPSGLAGGHLQYNEQFF. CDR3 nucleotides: TGCGCCAGCAGCCCTTCCGGGCTAGCGGGAGGGCACCTCCAATACAATGAGCAGTTCTTC.

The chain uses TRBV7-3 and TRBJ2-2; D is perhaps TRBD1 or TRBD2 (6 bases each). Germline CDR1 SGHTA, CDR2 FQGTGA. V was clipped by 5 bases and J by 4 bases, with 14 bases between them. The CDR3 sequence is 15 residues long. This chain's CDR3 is CASSQRGVTTGELFF. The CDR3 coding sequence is TGTGCCAGCAGCCAAAGGGGGGTGACCACCGGGGAGCTGTTTTTT.

CDR3 DNA sequence: TGTGCCAGCAGTGAAGGGGGGGATCAGCCCCAGCATTTT. Translating gives CASSEGGDQPQHF. The chain uses TRBV2 and TRBJ1-5; maybe TRBD1 (5 bases). V lost 1 base, J lost 5 bases, and 6 bases lay in between. Looked up from germline, CDR1 is SNHLY and CDR2 is FYNNEI. The CDR3 spans 13 residues.

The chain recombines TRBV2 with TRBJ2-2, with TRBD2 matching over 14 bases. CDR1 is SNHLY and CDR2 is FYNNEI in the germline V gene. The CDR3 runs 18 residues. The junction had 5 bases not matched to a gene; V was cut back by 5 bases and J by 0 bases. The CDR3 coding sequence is TGTGCCAGCAGTCTAAGACTAGCGGGAGGGCCGAACACCGGGGAGCTGTTTTTT. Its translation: CASSLRLAGGPNTGELFF.

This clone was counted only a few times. Written as DNA, the CDR3 is TGTGCCAGCTACCAACAGGGGGCGAGGCAGCCCCAGCATTTT. Residues: CASYQQGARQPQHF. The chain combines TRBV28 with TRBJ1-5, with 9 bases lining up with TRBD1. Trimming removed 8 bases from V and 7 bases from J; junction bases left unmatched: 9. Germline CDR1 reads MDHEN; CDR2 reads SYDVKM. The CDR3 is 14 residues long.

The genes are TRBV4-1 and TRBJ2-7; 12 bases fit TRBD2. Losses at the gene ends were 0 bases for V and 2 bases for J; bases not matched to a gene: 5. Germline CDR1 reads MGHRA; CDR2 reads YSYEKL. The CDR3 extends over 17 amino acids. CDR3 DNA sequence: TGCGCCAGCAGCCAAGACGCACTAGCGGGAGGCCCCTACGAGCAGTACTTC. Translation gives CASSQDALAGGPYEQYF.

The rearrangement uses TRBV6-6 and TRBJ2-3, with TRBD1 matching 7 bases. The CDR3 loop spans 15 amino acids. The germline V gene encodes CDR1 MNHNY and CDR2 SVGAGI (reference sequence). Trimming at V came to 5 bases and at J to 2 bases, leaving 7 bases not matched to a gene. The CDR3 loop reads CASSKTGTPTDTQYF. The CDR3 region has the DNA TGTGCCAGCAGTAAGACAGGGACCCCCACAGATACGCAGTATTTT.

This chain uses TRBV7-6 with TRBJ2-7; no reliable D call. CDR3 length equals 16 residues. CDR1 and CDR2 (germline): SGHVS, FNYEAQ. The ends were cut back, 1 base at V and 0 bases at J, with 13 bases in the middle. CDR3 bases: TGTGCCAGCAGCTTAGGGCCCGCCTCGGGCTCCTACGAGCAGTACTTC. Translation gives CASSLGPASGSYEQYF.